The 4 T cell receptor beta chains below come from one sample, sequenced in a study of PD-1 blockade in classical Hodgkin lymphoma. Noted time point: cycle 4 day 1 (C4D1), after 6 weeks of nivolumab. After autologous stem cell transplantation all patients relapsed, and prior brentuximab vedotin exposure differed between cohorts. Thawed PBMCs yielded CD4+ T cells through magnetic negative selection. Using immunoSEQ multiplex PCR, the repertoire was profiled, and TCRdb retains in-frame clones only, with some absent. The sample has 15,000 to 20,000 clones, 70% seen once. The sequences come from CD4+ T cells from blood, collected before the fourth cycle of nivolumab. These receptors came from a human donor with classical Hodgkin lymphoma.

This chain links TRBV19 with TRBJ2-7; 10 positions match TRBD2. Germline CDR1 is LNHDA and CDR2 is SQIVND (reference sequence). This CDR3 comprises 15 residues. V gave up 6 bases and J gave up 6 bases; unmatched junction bases: 11. The CDR3 DNA follows: TGTGCCAGTAGCCCTCCTCTAGCGGGGGTGGGCGAGCAGTACTTC. Its translation: CASSPPLAGVGEQYF. Variable domain in full (rest from reference TRBV19 and TRBJ2-7): DGGITQSPKYLFRKEGQNVTLSCEQNLNHDAMYWYRQDPGQGLRLIYYSQIVNDFQKGDIAEGYSVSREKKESFPLTVTSAQKNPTAFYLCASSPPLAGVGEQYFGPGTRLTVT.

This chain connects TRBV7-9 to TRBJ2-5; the D gene is possibly TRBD1 (6 bases). The germline CDR1 and CDR2 sequences are SEHNR and FQNEAQ (reference sequence). CDR3 length equals 14 residues. V was pared by 5 bases and J by 2 bases, with 12 bases between. The CDR3, as DNA: TGTGCCAGCAGCCGAGGACAGCAACAAGAGACCCAGTACTTC. Its translation: CASSRGQQQETQYF.

The gene calls are TRBV5-1 and TRBJ2-3; 7 nucleotides agree with TRBD1. CDR1 SGHRS and CDR2 YFSETQ come from the germline V gene. J gave up 2 bases and V 2 bases, and 2 bases lay outside the gene matches. This CDR3 comprises 14 residues. For the CDR3, the DNA is TGCGCCAGCAGCTTAGGGGGCGACACAGATACGCAGTATTTT. Translation: CASSLGGDTDTQYF.

V usage is TRBV4-1 and J usage is TRBJ1-1; D possibly corresponds to TRBD1 (5 bases). Germline V lookup: CDR1 MGHRA, CDR2 YSYEKL. V lost 6 bases to trimming and J lost 4 bases, with 15 bases between them. This CDR3 is built from 14 residues. CDR3 in amino acids: CASSRFQGITEAFF. DNA of the CDR3: TGCGCCAGCAGTCGTTTTCAGGGTATCACTGAAGCTTTCTTT.